The 19 T cell receptor beta chains in this list originate from one sample, sequenced in a study of cytomegalovirus exposure and HLA in healthy donors (TCRdb year 2017). The library relied on the immunoSEQ multiplex PCR assay. For the multiplex PCR, a mixture combining 60 forward primers for TCR Vbeta segments and 13 reverse primers for TCR Jbeta segments was used. TCRdb obtained this table from immuneACCESS and retained in-frame rearrangements with V and J assigned. These tables miss some clones; where compared with another copy, unresolved V genes account for less than half of the shortfall, and the remainder is unexplained. This sample's table lists some 140,000 clones. Less than 2.5% of the sample goes to the ten largest clones. Sequenced: PBMCs. The source of these receptors is a woman aged 55 to 70 in good health and CMV-seronegative.

About this clone itself: Distinct nucleotide sequences in the sample also encode this CDR3. The chain links TRBV7-9 to TRBJ2-7; possibly TRBD1 for D (6 bases). Looked up from germline, CDR1 is SEHNR and CDR2 is FQNEAQ (reference sequence). V lost 1 base, J lost 0 bases, and 13 bases lay in between. CDR3 size: 16 residues. In DNA, the CDR3 is TGTGCCAGCAGCTTAGACTACAGGGAGAGCTCCTACGAGCAGTACTTC. Amino acid sequence: CASSLDYRESSYEQYF.

This sequence joins TRBV28 and TRBJ2-3; 7 bases are a match to TRBD1. The J segment lost 4 bases and the V segment lost 6 bases, leaving 7 bases of the junction unmatched. Per the germline V gene, CDR1 is MDHEN and CDR2 is SYDVKM. The CDR3 is 14 residues long. CDR3 residues: CASRLTGLADTQYF. The CDR3 bases are TGTGCCAGCAGATTGACAGGGTTAGCAGATACGCAGTATTTT.

This chain uses TRBV5-5 with TRBJ2-3; 8 bases align to TRBD2. The germline CDR1 and CDR2 sequences are SGHKS and YYEKEE (reference sequence). With V trimmed by 4 bases and J by 6 bases, 16 bases remained unmatched. The CDR3 is 17 residues long. For the CDR3, the DNA is TGTGCCAGCAGCCCTTTTAGCGGGGAGCCCCGGGGCGATACGCAGTATTTT. Translated, it gives CASSPFSGEPRGDTQYF.

J is TRBJ1-1 and V is TRBV29-1; weak D call: TRBD1 (6 bases). The germline V gene has CDR1 SQVTM and CDR2 ANQGSEA. Trimming removed 6 bases from V and 0 bases from J, with 11 bases in between. The CDR3 spans 13 residues. The CDR3 region is CSVVQGLNTEAFF. DNA of the CDR3: TGCAGCGTCGTACAGGGCCTGAACACTGAAGCTTTCTTT.

V and J are TRBV4-1 and TRBJ2-7, with 8 bases fitting TRBD1. This CDR3 region has 15 residues. Germline V gives CDR1 MGHRA, CDR2 YSYEKL. V lost 1 base, J lost 4 bases, and 6 bases stayed unmatched. Written as DNA, the CDR3 is TGCGCCAGCAGCCAAGGGCAGGGGGCAAGTTACGAGCAGTACTTC. Protein sequence: CASSQGQGASYEQYF.

The chain has TRBV15 and TRBJ2-3; 8 nucleotides match TRBD1. V dropped 3 bases and J dropped 2; count of bases not matched to a gene: 1. The CDR3 loop spans 14 amino acids. In germline, CDR1 is LNHNV, CDR2 YYDKDF (reference sequence). CDR3 protein: CATSRGQATDTQYF. The DNA of the CDR3 is TGTGCCACCAGCAGGGGACAGGCCACAGATACGCAGTATTTT.

This chain uses TRBV5-6 with TRBJ2-5; 7 nucleotides align to TRBD1. The trim removed 4 bases at V and 5 bases at J, leaving 11 bases unmatched. Per germline, CDR1 SGHDT and CDR2 YYEEEE. The CDR3 is 15 amino acids. Here the CDR3 reads CASSLPGGAWETQYF. The CDR3 DNA follows: TGTGCCAGCAGCCTTCCAGGGGGTGCTTGGGAGACCCAGTACTTC.

Details on this clone: The junction departs from the called germline gene at one end, perhaps through a read error. V gene TRBV15 combines with J gene TRBJ2-7; TRBD1 aligns across 10 bases. The germline V gene has CDR1 LNHNV and CDR2 YYDKDF (reference sequence). The CDR3 has 15 amino acids. Here the CDR3 reads CATSRGTGGIRSDHF. DNA of the CDR3: TGTGCCACCAGCAGAGGGACAGGGGGTATTCGGTCTGATCACTTC.

CDR3 sequence reads: CASSPRDSSSYEQYF. As DNA, the CDR3 is TGTGCCAGTAGTCCTCGGGACAGCAGCTCCTACGAGCAGTACTTC. This chain links TRBV19 with TRBJ2-7, with TRBD1 matching over 7 bases. Germline CDR1 LNHDA, CDR2 SQIVND (reference sequence). V was clipped by 5 bases and J by 0 bases; unmatched bases: 7. The CDR3 has 15 amino acids.

CDR3 amino acids: CASSARRRGTDTQYF. The CDR3 DNA follows: TGTGCCAGCAGTGCGCGCCGGAGGGGCACAGATACGCAGTATTTT. This chain uses TRBV6-5 with TRBJ2-3; D may be TRBD2 (6 bases). V lost 5 bases, J lost 1 base, and 13 bases lay in between. CDR3 length equals 15 residues. Germline V lookup: CDR1 MNHEY, CDR2 SVGAGI.

The gene calls are TRBV12-5 and TRBJ2-7; maybe TRBD1 (5 bases). This CDR3 region has 14 residues. V lost 2 bases, J lost 3 bases, and 11 bases lay in between. Looked up from germline, CDR1 is LGHNT and CDR2 is FRNRAP. The CDR3 loop reads CASGLSVGDYEQYF. The CDR3, as DNA: TGTGCTAGTGGTTTGAGCGTAGGGGACTACGAGCAGTACTTC.

This CDR3 reads CASSPRDSQTRGYTF. CDR3 nucleotide sequence: TGTGCCAGCAGCCCCCGGGACAGCCAGACGCGGGGCTACACCTTC. This chain links TRBV7-9 with TRBJ1-2; 7 nucleotides line up with TRBD1. Germline values: CDR1 SEHNR, CDR2 FQNEAQ (reference sequence). The length of the CDR3 is 15 residues. After removal of 5 bases from V and 8 bases from J, the junction contained 14 bases not matched to a gene.

The chain joins TRBV7-6 to TRBJ2-7; 7 bases fit TRBD1. V was pared by 5 bases and J by 3 bases, with 4 bases of the junction left unmatched. CDR1 and CDR2 (germline): SGHVS, FNYEAQ. CDR3 length: 13 residues. The CDR3 region is CASSPGQVYEQYF. CDR3 coding DNA: TGTGCCAGCAGCCCCGGACAGGTCTACGAGCAGTACTTC.

V is TRBV19 and J is TRBJ2-7, with 11 bases aligning to TRBD1. CDR3 length: 14 amino acids. Per germline, CDR1 LNHDA and CDR2 SQIVND (reference sequence). The junction had 5 bases not matched to a gene; V was cut back by 7 bases and J by 3 bases. The CDR3 sequence is CASIRGTGGYEQYF. The CDR3 DNA sequence: TGTGCCAGTATTAGGGGGACAGGGGGCTACGAGCAGTACTTC.

The chain combines TRBV2 with TRBJ2-7, with 9 nucleotides matching TRBD1. Germline trimming cut 5 bases from V and 3 bases from J; bases unmatched to any gene: 5. Germline V gives CDR1 SNHLY, CDR2 FYNNEI. The CDR3 consists of 14 residues. The CDR3 region is CASSKGTGNYEQYF. In DNA form, the CDR3 reads TGTGCCAGCAGTAAGGGGACAGGGAACTACGAGCAGTACTTC.

The chain employs TRBV30 and TRBJ1-1; D unclear. The CDR3 runs 13 residues. Per the germline V gene, CDR1 is GTSNPN and CDR2 is SVGIG (reference sequence). CDR3 region: CPLGRRRDTEAFF. CDR3 coding DNA: TGTCCCCTAGGCCGGCGGCGGGACACTGAAGCTTTCTTT.

This chain uses TRBV5-6 with TRBJ2-5, with 10 bases identical to TRBD1. Germline assignment: CDR1 SGHDT and CDR2 YYEEEE. V lost 3 bases and J lost 5; bases outside the gene matches: 4. CDR3 length: 14 residues. The CDR3 DNA follows: TGTGCCAGCAGCTCTCCGGGACAGGGGGAGACCCAGTACTTC. This sequence encodes CASSSPGQGETQYF.

The chain joins TRBV2 to TRBJ2-7; 8 bases align to TRBD1. Germline CDR1 and CDR2: SNHLY and FYNNEI. With V trimmed by 6 bases and J by 0 bases, 7 bases remained unmatched. This CDR3 contains 15 residues. CDR3 coding DNA: TGTGCCAGCAGCCAAGACAGGGGCTACTCCTACGAGCAGTACTTC. It yields the protein CASSQDRGYSYEQYF.

The V gene is TRBV30, the J gene TRBJ2-5, with a possible D match to TRBD2 (5 bases). The germline V gene has CDR1 GTSNPN and CDR2 SVGIG (reference sequence). This CDR3 has 12 amino acids. V was shortened by 1 base and J by 5 bases, with 8 bases between the two germline ends. CDR3 bases: TGTGCCTGGAGTGGAGGGCTCGAGACCCAGTACTTC. This translates into CAWSGGLETQYF.